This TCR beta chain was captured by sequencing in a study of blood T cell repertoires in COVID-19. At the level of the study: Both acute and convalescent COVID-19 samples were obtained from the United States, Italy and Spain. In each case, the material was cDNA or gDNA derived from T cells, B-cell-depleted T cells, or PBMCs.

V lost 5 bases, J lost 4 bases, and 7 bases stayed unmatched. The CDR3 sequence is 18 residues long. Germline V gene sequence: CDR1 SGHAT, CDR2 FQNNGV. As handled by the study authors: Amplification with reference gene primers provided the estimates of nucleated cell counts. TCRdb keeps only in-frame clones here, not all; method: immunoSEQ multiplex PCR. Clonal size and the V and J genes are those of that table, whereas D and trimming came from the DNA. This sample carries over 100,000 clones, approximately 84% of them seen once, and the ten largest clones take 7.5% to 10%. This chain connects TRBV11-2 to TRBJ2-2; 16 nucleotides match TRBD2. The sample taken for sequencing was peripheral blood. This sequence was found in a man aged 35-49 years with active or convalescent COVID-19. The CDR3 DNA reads TGTGCCAGCAGCCCGGGACTAGCGGGGGGGCCGGGCACCGGGGAGCTGTTTTTT. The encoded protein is CASSPGLAGGPGTGELFF.